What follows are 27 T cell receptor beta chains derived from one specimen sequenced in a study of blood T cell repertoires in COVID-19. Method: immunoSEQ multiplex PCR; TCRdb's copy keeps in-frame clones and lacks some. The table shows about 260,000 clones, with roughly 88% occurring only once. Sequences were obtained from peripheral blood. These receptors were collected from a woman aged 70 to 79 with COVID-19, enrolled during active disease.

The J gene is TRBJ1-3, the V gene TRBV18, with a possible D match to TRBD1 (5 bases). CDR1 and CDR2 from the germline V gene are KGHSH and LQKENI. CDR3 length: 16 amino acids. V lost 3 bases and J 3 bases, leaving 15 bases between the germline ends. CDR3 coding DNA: TGTGCCAGCTCACCGGCAGGGCCTCGAGGTGGAAACACCATATATTTT. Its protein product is CASSPAGPRGGNTIYF.

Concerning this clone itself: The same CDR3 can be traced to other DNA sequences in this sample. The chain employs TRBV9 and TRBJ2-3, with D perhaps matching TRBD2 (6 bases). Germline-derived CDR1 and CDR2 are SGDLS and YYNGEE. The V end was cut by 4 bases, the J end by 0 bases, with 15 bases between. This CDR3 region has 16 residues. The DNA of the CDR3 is TGTGCCAGCAGCTCTCTCTTAGCGGTGAGCACAGATACGCAGTATTTT. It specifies CASSSLLAVSTDTQYF.

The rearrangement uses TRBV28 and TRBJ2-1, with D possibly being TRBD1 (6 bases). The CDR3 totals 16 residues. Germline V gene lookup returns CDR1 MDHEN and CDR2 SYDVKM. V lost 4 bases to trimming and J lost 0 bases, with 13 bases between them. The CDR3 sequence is CASSSSGTPSYNEQFF. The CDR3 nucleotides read TGTGCCAGCAGTTCCTCCGGGACACCCTCCTACAATGAGCAGTTCTTC.

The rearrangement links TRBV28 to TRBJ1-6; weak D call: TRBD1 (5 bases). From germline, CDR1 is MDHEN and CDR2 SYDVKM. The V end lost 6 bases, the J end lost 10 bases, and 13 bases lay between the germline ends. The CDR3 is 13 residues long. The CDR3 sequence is CASSYRWKSPLHF. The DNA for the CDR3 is TGTGCCAGCAGCTACAGGTGGAAGTCACCCCTCCACTTT.

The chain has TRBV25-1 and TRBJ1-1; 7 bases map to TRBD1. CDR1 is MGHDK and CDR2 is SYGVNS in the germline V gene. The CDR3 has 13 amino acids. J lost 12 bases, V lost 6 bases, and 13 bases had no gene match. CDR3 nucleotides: TGTGCCAGCAGCGGGGGACAGATTGAAATAACTTTCTTT. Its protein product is CASSGGQIEITFF.

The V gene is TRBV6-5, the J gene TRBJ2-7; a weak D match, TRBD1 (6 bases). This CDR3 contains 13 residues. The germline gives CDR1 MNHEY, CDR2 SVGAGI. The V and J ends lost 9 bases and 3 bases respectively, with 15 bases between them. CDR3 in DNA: TGTGCCAGTTCCCGGGACATGCTCTACGAGCAGTACTTC. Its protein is CASSRDMLYEQYF.

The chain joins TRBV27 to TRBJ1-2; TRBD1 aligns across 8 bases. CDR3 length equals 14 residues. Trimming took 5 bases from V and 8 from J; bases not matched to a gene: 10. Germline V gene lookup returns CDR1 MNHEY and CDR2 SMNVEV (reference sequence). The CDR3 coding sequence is TGTGCCAGCAGTCCGCTGGACAGGGTTGGGGGCTACACCTTC. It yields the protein CASSPLDRVGGYTF.

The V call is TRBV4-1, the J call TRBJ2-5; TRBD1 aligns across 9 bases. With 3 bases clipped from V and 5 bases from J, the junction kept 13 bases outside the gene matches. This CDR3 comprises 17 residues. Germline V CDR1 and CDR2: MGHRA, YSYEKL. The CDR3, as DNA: TGCGCCAGCAGCCACAATCCATTAACAGGGGGCGGGGAGACCCAGTACTTC. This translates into CASSHNPLTGGGETQYF.

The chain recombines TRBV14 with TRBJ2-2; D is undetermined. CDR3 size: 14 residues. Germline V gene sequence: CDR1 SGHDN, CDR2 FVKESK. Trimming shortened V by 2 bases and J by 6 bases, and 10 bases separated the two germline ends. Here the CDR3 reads CASSQYLGPGELFF. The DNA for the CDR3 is TGTGCCAGCAGCCAATATCTGGGCCCCGGGGAGCTGTTTTTT. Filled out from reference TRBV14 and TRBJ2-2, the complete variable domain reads EAGVTQFPSHSVIEKGQTVTLRCDPISGHDNLYWYRRVMGKEIKFLLHFVKESKQDESGMPNNRFLAERTGGTYSTLKVQPAELEDSGVYFCASSQYLGPGELFFGEGSRLTVL.

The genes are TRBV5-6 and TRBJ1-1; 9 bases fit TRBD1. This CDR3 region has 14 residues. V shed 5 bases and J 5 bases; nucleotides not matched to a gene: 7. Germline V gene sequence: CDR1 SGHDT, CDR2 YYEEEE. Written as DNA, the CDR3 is TGTGCCAGCAGATGGACAGGGGCTGGGACTGAAGCTTTCTTT. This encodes CASRWTGAGTEAFF.

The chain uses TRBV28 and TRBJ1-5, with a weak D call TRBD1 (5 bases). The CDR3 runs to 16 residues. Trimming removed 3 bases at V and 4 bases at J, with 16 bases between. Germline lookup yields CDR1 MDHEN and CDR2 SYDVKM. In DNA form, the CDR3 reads TGTGCCAGCAGTTTCTTCCAGGGTAAAGGGAATCAGCCCCAGCATTTT. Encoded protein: CASSFFQGKGNQPQHF.

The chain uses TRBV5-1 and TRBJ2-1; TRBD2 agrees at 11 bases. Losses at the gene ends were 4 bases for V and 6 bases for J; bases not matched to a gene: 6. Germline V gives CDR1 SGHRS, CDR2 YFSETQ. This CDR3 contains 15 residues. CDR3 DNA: TGCGCCAGCAGCCTCCTAGCGGGAGGAGGCAATGAGCAGTTCTTC. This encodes CASSLLAGGGNEQFF.

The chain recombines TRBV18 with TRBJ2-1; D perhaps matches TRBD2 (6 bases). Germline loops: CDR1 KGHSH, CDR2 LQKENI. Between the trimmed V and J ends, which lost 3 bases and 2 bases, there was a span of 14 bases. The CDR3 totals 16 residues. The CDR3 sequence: CASSPIADLTYNEQFF. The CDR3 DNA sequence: TGTGCCAGCTCACCCATAGCGGATCTCACCTACAATGAGCAGTTCTTC.

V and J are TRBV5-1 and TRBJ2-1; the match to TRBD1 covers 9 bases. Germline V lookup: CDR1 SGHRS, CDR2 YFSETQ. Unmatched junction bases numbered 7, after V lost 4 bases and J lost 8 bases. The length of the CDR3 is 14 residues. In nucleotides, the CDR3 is TGCGCCAGCAGCCCGGGACAGGGTTTTGATGAGCAGTTCTTC. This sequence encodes CASSPGQGFDEQFF.

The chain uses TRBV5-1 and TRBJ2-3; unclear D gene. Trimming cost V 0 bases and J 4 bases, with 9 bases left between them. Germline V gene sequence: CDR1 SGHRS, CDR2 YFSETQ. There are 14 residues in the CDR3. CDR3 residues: CASSLAFEADTQYF. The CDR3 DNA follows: TGCGCCAGCAGCTTGGCGTTCGAGGCAGATACGCAGTATTTT. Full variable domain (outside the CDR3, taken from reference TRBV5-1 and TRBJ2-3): KAGVTQTPRYLIKTRGQQVTLSCSPISGHRSVSWYQQTPGQGLQFLFEYFSETQRNKGNFPGRFSGRQFSNSRSEMNVSTLELGDSALYLCASSLAFEADTQYFGPGTRLTVL.

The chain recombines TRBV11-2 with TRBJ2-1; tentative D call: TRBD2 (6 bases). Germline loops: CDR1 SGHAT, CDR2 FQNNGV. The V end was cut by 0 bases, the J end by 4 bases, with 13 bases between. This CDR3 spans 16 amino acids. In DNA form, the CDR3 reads TGTGCCAGCAGCTTAGAGGGGGGAGACCTATACAATGAGCAGTTCTTC. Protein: CASSLEGGDLYNEQFF.

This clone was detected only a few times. In DNA form, the CDR3 reads TGTGCCAGTAGATCCCACGGGACAGGGGGGAATCAGCCCCAGCATTTT. Protein product: CASRSHGTGGNQPQHF. The chain has TRBV19 and TRBJ1-5; 11 bases are a match to TRBD1. With 6 bases clipped from V and 4 bases from J, the junction kept 8 bases outside the gene matches. Germline V gene sequence: CDR1 LNHDA, CDR2 SQIVND (reference sequence). The CDR3 contains 16 residues.

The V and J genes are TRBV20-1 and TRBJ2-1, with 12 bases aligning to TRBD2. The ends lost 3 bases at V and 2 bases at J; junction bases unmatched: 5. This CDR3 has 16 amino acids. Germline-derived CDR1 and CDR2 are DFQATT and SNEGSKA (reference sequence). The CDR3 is CSASTSGRITYNEQFF. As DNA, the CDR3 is TGCAGTGCTAGTACTAGCGGGAGGATTACCTACAATGAGCAGTTCTTC.

CDR3 in amino acids: CASRGTGLQETQYF. The CDR3 DNA is TGTGCCAGCAGGGGAACAGGGCTACAAGAGACCCAGTACTTC. V usage is TRBV6-6 and J usage is TRBJ2-5; weak D call: TRBD1 (6 bases). Germline V gives CDR1 MNHNY, CDR2 SVGAGI (reference sequence). Trimming cost V 6 bases and J 2 bases, with 13 bases left between them. This CDR3 is built from 14 residues.

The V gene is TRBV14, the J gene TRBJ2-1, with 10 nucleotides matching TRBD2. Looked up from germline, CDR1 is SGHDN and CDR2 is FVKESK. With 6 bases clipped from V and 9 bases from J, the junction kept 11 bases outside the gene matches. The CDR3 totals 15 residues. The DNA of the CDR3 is TGTGCCAGCAGAGGTACTAGCGGGACGTACGGTGAGCAGTTCTTC. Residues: CASRGTSGTYGEQFF.

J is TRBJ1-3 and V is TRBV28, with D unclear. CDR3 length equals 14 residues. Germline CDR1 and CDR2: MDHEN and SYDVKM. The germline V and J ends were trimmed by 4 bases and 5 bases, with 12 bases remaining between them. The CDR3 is CASSWSGFRNTIYF. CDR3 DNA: TGTGCCAGCAGTTGGTCGGGGTTCCGAAACACCATATATTTT. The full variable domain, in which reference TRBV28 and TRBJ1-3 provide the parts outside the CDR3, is DVKVTQSSRYLVKRTGEKVFLECVQDMDHENMFWYRQDPGLGLRLIYFSYDVKMKEKGDIPEGYSVSREKKERFSLILESASTNQTSMYLCASSWSGFRNTIYFGEGSWLTVV.

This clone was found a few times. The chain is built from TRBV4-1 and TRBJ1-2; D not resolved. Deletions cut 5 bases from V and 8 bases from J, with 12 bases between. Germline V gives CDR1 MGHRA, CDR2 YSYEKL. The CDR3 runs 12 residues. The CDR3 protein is CASSAYSRGYTF. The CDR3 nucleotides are TGCGCCAGCAGCGCTTACTCTAGGGGCTACACCTTC.

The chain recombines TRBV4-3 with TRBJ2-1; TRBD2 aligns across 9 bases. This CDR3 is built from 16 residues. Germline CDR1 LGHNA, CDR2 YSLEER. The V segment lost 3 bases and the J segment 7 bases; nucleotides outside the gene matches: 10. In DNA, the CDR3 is TGCGCCAGCAGCCACCATCGAGTAGCGGGGGATAATGAGCAGTTCTTC. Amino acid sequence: CASSHHRVAGDNEQFF.

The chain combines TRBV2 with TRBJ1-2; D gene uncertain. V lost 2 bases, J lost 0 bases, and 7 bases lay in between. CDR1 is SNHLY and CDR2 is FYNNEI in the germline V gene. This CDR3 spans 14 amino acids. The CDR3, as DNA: TGTGCCAGCAGTGAAAGTGGCACTAACTATGGCTACACCTTC. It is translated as CASSESGTNYGYTF.

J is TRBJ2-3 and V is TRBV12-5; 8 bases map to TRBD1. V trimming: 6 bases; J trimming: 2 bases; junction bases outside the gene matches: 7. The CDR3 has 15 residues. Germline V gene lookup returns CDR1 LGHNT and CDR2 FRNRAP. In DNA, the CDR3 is TGTGCTAGTGGCCCCTGGGGACAGGTCACAGATACGCAGTATTTT. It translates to CASGPWGQVTDTQYF.

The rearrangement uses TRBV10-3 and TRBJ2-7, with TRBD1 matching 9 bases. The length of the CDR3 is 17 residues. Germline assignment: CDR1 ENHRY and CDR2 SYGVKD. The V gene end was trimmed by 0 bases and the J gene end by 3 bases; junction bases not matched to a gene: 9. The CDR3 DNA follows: TGTGCCATCAGTGAGTCTATCCGGGACAGGGTTAACTACGAGCAGTACTTC. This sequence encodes CAISESIRDRVNYEQYF.

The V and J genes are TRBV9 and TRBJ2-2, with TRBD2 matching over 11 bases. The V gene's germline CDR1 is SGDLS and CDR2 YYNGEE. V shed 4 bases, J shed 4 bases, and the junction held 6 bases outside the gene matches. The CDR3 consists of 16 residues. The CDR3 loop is CASSSWTSGFTGELFF. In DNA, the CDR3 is TGTGCCAGCAGCTCATGGACTAGCGGGTTCACCGGGGAGCTGTTTTTT.